The 5 T cell receptor beta chains presented below share a single source sample, sequenced in a study of shared clonotypes between healthy human individuals. Naive CD8 cells lacked CD45RO, underwent positive selection for CCR7 and left out terminally differentiated effector memory CD45RA+ cells. Method: immunoSEQ multiplex PCR; TCRdb's copy keeps in-frame clones and lacks some. The sample carries 2 million or so clones, just under 95% recorded once. The specimen sequenced was naive CD8+ T cells sorted from blood. Receptors originate from a man between 18 and 35 years old in good health.

In this sample, this clone turned up once. The chain combines TRBV5-1 with TRBJ2-1; TRBD2 might be the D (5 bases). CDR1 and CDR2 (germline): SGHRS, YFSETQ. V was cut by 4 bases and J by 8 bases, with 25 bases left in between. The CDR3 is made up of 17 amino acids. For the CDR3, the DNA is TGCGCCAGCAGCCGGGTGGAGGCAGGACGGGGTATCTATGAGCAGTTCTTC. Protein: CASSRVEAGRGIYEQFF.

The rearrangement links TRBV9 to TRBJ1-1, with no clear D. The germline gives CDR1 SGDLS, CDR2 YYNGEE. This CDR3 has 13 amino acids. With 1 base removed from V and 1 base from J, the gap between germline ends came to 5 bases. CDR3 DNA sequence: TGTGCCAGCAGCGTACAGACGAACACTGAAGCTTTCTTT. It codes for CASSVQTNTEAFF.

The rearrangement uses TRBV12-5 and TRBJ2-1; TRBD1 agrees at 9 bases. Germline V gene lookup returns CDR1 LGHNT and CDR2 FRNRAP. The J segment lost 7 bases and the V segment lost 1 base, leaving 2 bases of the junction unmatched. The CDR3 consists of 14 residues. The CDR3 protein is CASGLEGTGNEQFF. DNA of the CDR3: TGTGCTAGTGGTTTGGAGGGGACAGGGAATGAGCAGTTCTTC.

This chain links TRBV27 with TRBJ2-3, with 9 bases fitting TRBD2. The CDR3 runs to 16 residues. The germline gives CDR1 MNHEY, CDR2 SMNVEV (reference sequence). After removal of 3 bases from V and 2 bases from J, the junction contained 6 bases not matched to a gene. The DNA of the CDR3 is TGTGCCAGCAGTTTTTATGCTAGCGGGACCACAGATACGCAGTATTTT. Translating it yields CASSFYASGTTDTQYF.

In this sample, this clone turned up once. The chain is built from TRBV5-4 and TRBJ2-3; a weak D match, TRBD1 (6 bases). The V and J ends lost 0 bases and 1 base respectively, with 9 bases between them. The germline gives CDR1 SGHNT, CDR2 YYREEE (reference sequence). This CDR3 region has 15 residues. The CDR3 region has the DNA TGTGCCAGCAGCTTGGTACAGGGCGGCACAGATACGCAGTATTTT. Protein product: CASSLVQGGTDTQYF.